This T cell receptor beta chain was documented in a study of control samples from healthy donors and cancer patients. The CDR3 spans 16 residues. CDR1 SGHVS and CDR2 FQNEAQ come from the germline V gene. V shed 4 bases, J shed 7 bases, and the junction held 6 bases outside the gene matches. The repertoire was sequenced with immunoSEQ multiplex PCR; TCRdb's copy has only in-frame clones and lacks some. The table records about 130,000 clones, over 85% of them present only once. The clonotype originates from a man aged 25 to 40 in good health. V and J are TRBV7-8 and TRBJ1-6, with 11 bases identical to TRBD1. Sequencing input: blood. The CDR3 loop is CASSSRDRGANSPLHF. CDR3 nucleotides: TGTGCCAGCAGCTCCCGGGACAGGGGGGCCAATTCACCCCTCCACTTT.